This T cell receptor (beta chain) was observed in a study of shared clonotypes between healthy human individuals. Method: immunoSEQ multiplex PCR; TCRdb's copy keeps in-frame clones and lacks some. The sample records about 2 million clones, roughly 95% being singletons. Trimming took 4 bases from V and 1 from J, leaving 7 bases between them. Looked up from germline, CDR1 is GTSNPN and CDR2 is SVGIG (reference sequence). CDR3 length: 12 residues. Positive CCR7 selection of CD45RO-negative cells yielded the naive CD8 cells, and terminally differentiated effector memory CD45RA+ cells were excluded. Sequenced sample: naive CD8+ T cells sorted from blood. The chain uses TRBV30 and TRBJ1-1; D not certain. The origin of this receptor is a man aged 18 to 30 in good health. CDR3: CAWNKQNTEAFF. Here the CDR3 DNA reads TGTGCCTGGAATAAACAGAACACTGAAGCTTTCTTT.